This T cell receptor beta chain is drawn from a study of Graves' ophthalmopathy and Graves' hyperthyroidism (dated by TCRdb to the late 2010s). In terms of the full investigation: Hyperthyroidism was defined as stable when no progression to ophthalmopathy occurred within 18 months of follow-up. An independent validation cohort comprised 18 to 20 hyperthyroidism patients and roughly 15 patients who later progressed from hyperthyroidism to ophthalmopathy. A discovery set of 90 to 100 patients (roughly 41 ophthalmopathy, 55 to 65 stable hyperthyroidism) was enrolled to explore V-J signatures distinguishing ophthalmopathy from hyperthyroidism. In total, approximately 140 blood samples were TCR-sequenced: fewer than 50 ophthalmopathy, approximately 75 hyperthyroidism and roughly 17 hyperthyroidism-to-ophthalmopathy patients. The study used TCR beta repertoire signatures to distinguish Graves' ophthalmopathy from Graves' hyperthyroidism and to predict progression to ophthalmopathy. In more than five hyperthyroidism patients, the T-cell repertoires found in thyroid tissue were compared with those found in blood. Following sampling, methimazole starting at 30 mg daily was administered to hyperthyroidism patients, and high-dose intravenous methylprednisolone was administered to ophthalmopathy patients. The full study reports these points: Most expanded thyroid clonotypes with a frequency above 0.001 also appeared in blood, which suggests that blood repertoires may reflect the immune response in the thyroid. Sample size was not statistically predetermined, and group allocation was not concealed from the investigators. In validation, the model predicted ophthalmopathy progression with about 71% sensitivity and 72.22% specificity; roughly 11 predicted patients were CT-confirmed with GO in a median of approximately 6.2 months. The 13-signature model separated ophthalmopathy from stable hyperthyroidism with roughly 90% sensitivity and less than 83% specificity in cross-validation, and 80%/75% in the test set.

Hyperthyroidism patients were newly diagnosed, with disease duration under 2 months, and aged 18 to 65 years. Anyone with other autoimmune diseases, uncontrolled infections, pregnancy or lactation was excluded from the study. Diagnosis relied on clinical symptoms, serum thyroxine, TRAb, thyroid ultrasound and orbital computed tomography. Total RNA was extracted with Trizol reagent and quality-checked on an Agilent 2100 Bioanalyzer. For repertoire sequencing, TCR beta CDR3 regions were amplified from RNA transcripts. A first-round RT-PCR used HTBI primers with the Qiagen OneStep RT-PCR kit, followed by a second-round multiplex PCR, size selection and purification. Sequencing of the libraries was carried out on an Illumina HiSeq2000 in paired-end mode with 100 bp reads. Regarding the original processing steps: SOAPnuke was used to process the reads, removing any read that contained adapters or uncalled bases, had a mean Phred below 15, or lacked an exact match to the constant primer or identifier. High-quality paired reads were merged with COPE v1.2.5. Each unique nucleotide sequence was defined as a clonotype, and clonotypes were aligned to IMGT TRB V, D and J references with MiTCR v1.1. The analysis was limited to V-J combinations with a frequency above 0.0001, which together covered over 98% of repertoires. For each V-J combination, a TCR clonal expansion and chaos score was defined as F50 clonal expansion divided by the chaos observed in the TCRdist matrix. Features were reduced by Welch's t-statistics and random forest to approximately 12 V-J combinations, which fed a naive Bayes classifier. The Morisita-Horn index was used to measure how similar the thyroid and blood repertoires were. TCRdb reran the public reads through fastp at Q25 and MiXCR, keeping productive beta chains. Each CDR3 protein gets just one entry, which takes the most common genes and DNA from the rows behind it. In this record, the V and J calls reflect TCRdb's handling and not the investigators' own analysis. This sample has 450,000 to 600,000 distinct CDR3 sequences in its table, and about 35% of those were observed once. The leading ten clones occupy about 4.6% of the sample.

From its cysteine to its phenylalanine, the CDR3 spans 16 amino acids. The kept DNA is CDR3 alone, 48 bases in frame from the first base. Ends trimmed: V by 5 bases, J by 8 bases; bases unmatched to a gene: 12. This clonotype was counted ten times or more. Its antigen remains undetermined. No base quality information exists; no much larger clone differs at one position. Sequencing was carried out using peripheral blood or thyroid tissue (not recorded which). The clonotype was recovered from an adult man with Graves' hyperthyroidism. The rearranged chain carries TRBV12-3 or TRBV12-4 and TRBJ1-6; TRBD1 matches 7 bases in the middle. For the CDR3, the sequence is CASSPRDRRGDSPLHF. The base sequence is TGTGCCAGCAGTCCGAGGGACAGAAGGGGTGATTCACCCCTCCACTTT.